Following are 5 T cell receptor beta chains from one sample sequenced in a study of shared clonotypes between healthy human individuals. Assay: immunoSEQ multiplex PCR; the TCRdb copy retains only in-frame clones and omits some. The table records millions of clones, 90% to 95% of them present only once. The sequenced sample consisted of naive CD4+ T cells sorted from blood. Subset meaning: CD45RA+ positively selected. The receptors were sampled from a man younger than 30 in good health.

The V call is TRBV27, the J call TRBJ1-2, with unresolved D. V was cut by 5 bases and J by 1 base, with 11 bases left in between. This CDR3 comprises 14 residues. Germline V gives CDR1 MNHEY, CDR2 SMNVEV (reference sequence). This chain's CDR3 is CASSRWTDNYGYTF. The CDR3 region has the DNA TGTGCCAGCAGTCGCTGGACGGATAACTATGGCTACACCTTC.

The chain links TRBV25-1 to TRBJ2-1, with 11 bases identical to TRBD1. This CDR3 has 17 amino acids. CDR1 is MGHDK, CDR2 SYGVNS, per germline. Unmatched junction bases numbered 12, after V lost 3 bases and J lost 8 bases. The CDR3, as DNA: TGTGCCAGCAGTGACCCCCCCGGACAGGGGGCTGGGTATGAGCAGTTCTTC. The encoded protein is CASSDPPGQGAGYEQFF.

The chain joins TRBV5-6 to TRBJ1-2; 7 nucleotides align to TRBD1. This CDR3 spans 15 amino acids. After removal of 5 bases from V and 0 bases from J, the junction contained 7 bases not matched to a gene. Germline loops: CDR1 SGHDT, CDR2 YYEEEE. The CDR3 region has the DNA TGTGCCAGCAGTAACAGGGGCCGAGCTAACTATGGCTACACCTTC. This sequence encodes CASSNRGRANYGYTF.

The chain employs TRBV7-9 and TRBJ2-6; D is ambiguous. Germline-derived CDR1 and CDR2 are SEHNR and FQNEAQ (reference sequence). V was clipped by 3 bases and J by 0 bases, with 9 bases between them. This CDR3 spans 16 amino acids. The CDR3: CASSLGQRSGANVLTF. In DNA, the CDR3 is TGTGCCAGCAGCTTGGGTCAGCGCTCTGGGGCCAACGTCCTGACTTTC. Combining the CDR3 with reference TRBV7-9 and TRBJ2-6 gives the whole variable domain DTGVSQNPRHKITKRGQNVTFRCDPISEHNRLYWYRQTLGQGPEFLTYFQNEAQLEKSRLLSDRFSAERPKGSFSTLEIQRTEQGDSAMYLCASSLGQRSGANVLTFGAGSRLTVL.

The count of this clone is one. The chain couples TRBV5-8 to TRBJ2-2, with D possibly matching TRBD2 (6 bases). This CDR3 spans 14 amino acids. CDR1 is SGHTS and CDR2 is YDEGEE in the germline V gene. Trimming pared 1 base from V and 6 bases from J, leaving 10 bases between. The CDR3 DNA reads TGTGCCAGCAGCTTGAATCGGGGGTCCGGGGAGCTGTTTTTT. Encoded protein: CASSLNRGSGELFF.